The clone carrying this T cell receptor (beta chain) was seen once. Via MiXCR, TCRdb re-called the RT-PCR reads, giving one row per CDR3 protein. The sample consists of under 200,000 distinct CDR3 sequences, 30% of them appearing once. The data originate from a study of patients and donors after allogeneic stem cell transplantation. The V gene lost 1 base and the J gene lost 2 bases, with 13 bases spanning the gap. The germline gives CDR1 SEHNR, CDR2 FQNEAQ (reference sequence). The CDR3 is 16 residues long. The sample consisted of blood, either unsorted or a sorted T cell fraction (not recorded which). V usage is TRBV7-9 and J usage is TRBJ2-3, with D perhaps matching TRBD2 (5 bases). The sequence came from a human donor who was either an allogeneic HSCT recipient or a stem cell or donor lymphocyte infusion donor (not recorded which). It is not recorded whose cells these are; they may come from a transplant donor. DNA of the CDR3: TGTGCCAGCAGCTTAGGGGAGCTGGATGACACAGATACGCAGTATTTT. Protein product: CASSLGELDDTDTQYF.